One and the same sample provided the 2 T cell receptor beta chains below, sequenced in a study of Ad26.COV2.S vaccination and SARS-CoV-2 variants listed by TCRdb under 2021. Per the publication, the treatment or condition label means: some 20 received Ad26.COV2.S at low or high dose, single or two shots; roughly five received placebo; per-sample allocation not given. Repertoires of vaccine and placebo recipients were sequenced from samples taken on day 63 after the first injection. Library creation used the immunoSEQ multiplex PCR assay. The immuneACCESS repertoire file appears here via TCRdb, limited to in-frame rearrangements. These files lack a portion of the clones; in checked studies, under half of the deficit traces to unresolved V genes, and the cause of the others is not known. The sample table records roughly 400,000 clones; 89% of these occur just once. The ten largest clones take up about 1.9% of the sample.

This sample comprised peripheral blood, obtained in a trial of Ad26.COV2.S vaccine versus placebo. These receptors were taken from a person aged 18 to 59 who received the Ad26.COV2.S COVID-19 vaccine or a placebo.

The gene calls are TRBV28 and TRBJ1-6, with unresolved D. The CDR3 runs to 14 residues. CDR1 and CDR2 from the germline V gene are MDHEN and SYDVKM. Trimming took off 2 bases at V and 11 bases at J, with 13 bases between the two ends. The DNA of the CDR3 is TGTGCCAGCAGTTTAGGGATGGACCCTCCACCCCTCCACTTT. Protein sequence: CASSLGMDPPPLHF.

The J gene is TRBJ1-1, the V gene TRBV10-3, with 8 positions matching TRBD1. The trim removed 0 bases at V and 0 bases at J, leaving 6 bases unmatched. Germline loops: CDR1 ENHRY, CDR2 SYGVKD. This CDR3 spans 17 amino acids. For the CDR3, the DNA is TGTGCCATCAGTGAGTCGATCAGGACAGGGTTGAACACTGAAGCTTTCTTT. Translated, it gives CAISESIRTGLNTEAFF.